Listed here are 11 T cell receptor beta chains from one sample, sequenced in a study of T cells in Graves' hyperthyroidism and ophthalmopathy. RNA transcripts served as the template for amplifying TCR beta CDR3 regions. TCR CDR3 regions were first amplified by RT-PCR with HTBI primers. One entry per CDR3 protein results from TCRdb running MiXCR on the multiplex PCR reads. The top ten hold 35% to 50% of the sample, which has 350,000 to 400,000 distinct CDR3 sequences, less than 20% seen once. Sequenced input: blood. The receptor set was obtained from a man between 18 and 35 years old with Graves' ophthalmopathy.

This clonotype was found a few times. The chain couples TRBV13 to TRBJ1-5; 11 bases are shared with TRBD1. After removal of 3 bases from V and 6 bases from J, the junction contained 19 bases not matched to a gene. Germline lookup yields CDR1 PRHDT and CDR2 FYEKMQ (reference sequence). The CDR3 contains 20 residues. This CDR3 is CASSLSTGDRDRGGGQPQHF. The CDR3 nucleotides are TGTGCCAGCAGCTTGAGTACTGGGGACAGGGACAGGGGGGGTGGTCAGCCCCAGCATTTT.

In DNA form, the CDR3 reads TGCGCCAGCAGCCGGGGGGGCGGGGGTGCCACAGATACGCAGTATTTT. Encoded protein: CASSRGGGGATDTQYF. The J gene is TRBJ2-3, the V gene TRBV4-1, with D maybe TRBD2 (7 bases). This CDR3 is 16 amino acids long. V was shortened by 4 bases and J by 2 bases, with 16 bases between the two germline ends. Germline loops: CDR1 MGHRA, CDR2 YSYEKL.

Only one count was recorded for this clonotype. This could be a read error, since a much larger clone is one nucleotide away. The rearrangement uses TRBV3-1 and TRBJ2-4; D perhaps matches TRBD2 (5 bases). The CDR3 covers 15 residues. From germline, CDR1 is LGHDT and CDR2 YNNKEL (reference sequence). The chain's CDR3 is CASSPTRVAKNTQYF. Here the CDR3 DNA reads TGTGCCAGCAGCCCGACGCGGGTAGCCAAAAACACTCAGTACTTC.

Note on this clonotype: A clone one base away is much larger, so this may be a read error. The V and J genes are TRBV18 and TRBJ2-3; no clear D. The J call is uncertain, as TRBJ1-5 better fits the DNA end. The germline V gene has CDR1 KGHSH and CDR2 LQKENI. This CDR3 contains 14 residues. The CDR3 nucleotides read TGTGCCAGCTCACCCCGCGGGGTGGGAGATACGCAGCATTTT. The encoded protein is CASSPRGVGDTQHF.

This clonotype showed up many times. The CDR3 protein is CASSDGGTPGTDTQYF. The DNA of the CDR3 is TGCGCCAGCAGTGATGGCGGGACACCCGGGACAGATACGCAGTATTTT. The V call is TRBV10-2, the J call TRBJ2-3; D may match TRBD1 or TRBD2 (6 bases each). Trimming stripped 3 bases from V and 3 bases from J, with 16 bases between. The CDR3 covers 16 residues. From germline, CDR1 is WSHSY and CDR2 SAAADI.

The chain uses TRBV29-1 and TRBJ2-7, with TRBD1 matching 11 bases. This CDR3 spans 14 amino acids. The germline CDR1 and CDR2 sequences are SQVTM and ANQGSEA. The V gene end was trimmed by 6 bases and the J gene end by 3 bases; junction bases not matched to a gene: 7. Here the CDR3 reads CSVTTGTGGYEQYF. The DNA of the CDR3 is TGCAGCGTGACTACCGGGACAGGGGGCTACGAGCAGTACTTC.

On this clonotype: A much larger clone differs from this one at a single base, so this may be a read error. This chain joins TRBV7-9 and TRBJ2-3, with D possibly being TRBD1 (6 bases). CDR3 length: 14 residues. From germline, CDR1 is SEHNR and CDR2 FQNEAQ (reference sequence). The CDR3 region has the DNA TGTGCCGGTGGTGGGGGCGGAGGCACAAATACGCAGTATTTT. Amino acids: CAGGGGGGTNTQYF.

This clonotype has a count of ten or more. The rearrangement links TRBV7-9 to TRBJ2-3; 8 bases fit TRBD2. The CDR3 covers 15 residues. CDR1 and CDR2 from the germline V gene are SEHNR and FQNEAQ (reference sequence). V lost 6 bases to trimming and J lost 0 bases; unmatched junction nucleotides: 5. The CDR3 spells CASRSGLASTDTQYF. The DNA of the CDR3 is TGTGCCAGCAGATCAGGACTAGCTAGCACAGATACGCAGTATTTT. Complete variable domain (other parts from reference TRBV7-9 and TRBJ2-3): DTGVSQNPRHKITKRGQNVTFRCDPISEHNRLYWYRQTLGQGPEFLTYFQNEAQLEKSRLLSDRFSAERPKGSFSTLEIQRTEQGDSAMYLCASRSGLASTDTQYFGPGTRLTVL.

In its sample, this clonotype was seen many times. The chain links TRBV24-1 to TRBJ2-3; 9 positions match TRBD1. The junction had 15 bases not matched to a gene; V was cut back by 9 bases and J by 3 bases. The CDR3 is made up of 17 amino acids. The germline gives CDR1 KGHDR, CDR2 SFDVKD. CDR3 DNA sequence: TGTGCCACCTCCTCAAGTCCGGGACAGGGATCTACAGATACGCAGTATTTT. Translating it yields CATSSSPGQGSTDTQYF.

This clonotype was detected ten times or more. The chain combines TRBV27 with TRBJ1-5; 7 positions match TRBD1. Trimming removed 5 bases from V and 0 bases from J; junction bases left unmatched: 10. The CDR3 covers 17 residues. CDR1 and CDR2 from the germline V gene are MNHEY and SMNVEV (reference sequence). As DNA, the CDR3 is TGTGCCAGCAGTAGGGGACAGCCGTGGGGTAGCAATCAGCCCCAGCATTTT. This gives the protein CASSRGQPWGSNQPQHF.

A remark on this clonotype: A much more abundant neighbour one base away suggests this may be a read error. The rearrangement uses TRBV5-6 and TRBJ2-1; 7 bases fit TRBD1. Germline V CDR1 and CDR2: SGHDT, YYEEEE. The CDR3 is 14 residues long. The chain's CDR3 is CASSLQGGYSEQFF. The CDR3 DNA is TGTGCCAGCAGCCTGCAAGGGGGCTACAGTGAGCAGTTCTTC. The full variable domain, with the rest looked up from reference TRBV5-6 and TRBJ2-1, is DAGVTQSPTHLIKTRGQQVTLRCSPKSGHDTVSWYQQALGQGPQFIFQYYEEEERQRGNFPDRFSGHQFPNYSSELNVNALLLGDSALYLCASSLQGGYSEQFFGPGTRLTVL.